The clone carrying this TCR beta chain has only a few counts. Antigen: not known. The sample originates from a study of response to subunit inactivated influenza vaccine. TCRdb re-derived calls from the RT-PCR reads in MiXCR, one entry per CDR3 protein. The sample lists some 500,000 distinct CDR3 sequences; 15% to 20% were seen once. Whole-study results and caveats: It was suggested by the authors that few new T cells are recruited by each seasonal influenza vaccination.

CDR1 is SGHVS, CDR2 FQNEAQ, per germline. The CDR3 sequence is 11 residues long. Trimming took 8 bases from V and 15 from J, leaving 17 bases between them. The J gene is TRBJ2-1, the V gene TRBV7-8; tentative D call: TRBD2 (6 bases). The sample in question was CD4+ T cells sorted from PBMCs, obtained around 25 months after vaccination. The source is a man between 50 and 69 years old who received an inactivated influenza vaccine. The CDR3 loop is CASGGAQGRFF. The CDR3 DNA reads TGTGCCAGCGGAGGGGCTCAGGGACGGTTCTTC.